These 5 T cell receptor beta chains were all obtained from the same sample, sequenced in a study of OX40 agonist ivuxolimab in advanced cancers. The table came from immunoSEQ multiplex PCR; TCRdb's copy has only in-frame clones and leaves some out. The sample has just over 60,000 clones; about nine tenths are singletons. Sequenced material: CD4+ or CD8+ T cells sorted from blood, taken in a trial of the OX40 agonist ivuxolimab. Receptors were obtained from an adult with an advanced solid tumor such as melanoma, head and neck, liver or kidney cancer.

This chain uses TRBV11-2 with TRBJ2-5; maybe TRBD1 (6 bases). Germline V lookup: CDR1 SGHAT, CDR2 FQNNGV. The V end lost 5 bases, the J end lost 0 bases, and 13 bases lay between the germline ends. The CDR3 is 15 amino acids. The CDR3 reads CASSRRTGYQETQYF. CDR3 DNA: TGTGCCAGCAGCCGCCGAACAGGGTACCAAGAGACCCAGTACTTC. The variable domain in full, completed from reference TRBV11-2 and TRBJ2-5, reads EAGVAQSPRYKIIEKRQSVAFWCNPISGHATLYWYQQILGQGPKLLIQFQNNGVVDDSQLPKDRFSAERLKGVDSTLKIQPAKLEDSAVYLCASSRRTGYQETQYFGPGTRLLVL.

The gene calls are TRBV5-1 and TRBJ2-7; TRBD2 matches at 7 bases. Unmatched junction bases numbered 6, after V lost 1 base and J lost 2 bases. The CDR3 covers 15 residues. Germline-derived CDR1 and CDR2 are SGHRS and YFSETQ. Written as DNA, the CDR3 is TGCGCCAGCAGCTTGATTAGCGGGTTAACCTACGAGCAGTACTTC. Residues: CASSLISGLTYEQYF.

The V gene is TRBV6-5, the J gene TRBJ2-7; 7 bases line up with TRBD2. The V gene end was trimmed by 5 bases and the J gene end by 3 bases; junction bases not matched to a gene: 7. The CDR3 spans 14 residues. Germline V CDR1 and CDR2: MNHEY, SVGAGI. CDR3 loop: CASSAASGVYEQYF. The CDR3 DNA sequence: TGTGCCAGCAGTGCGGCTAGCGGAGTCTACGAGCAGTACTTC.

This clone was detected only once. This chain links TRBV4-2 with TRBJ1-6, with 7 bases lining up with TRBD1. The germline V gene has CDR1 LGHNA and CDR2 YNFKEQ. The CDR3 has 15 residues. With V trimmed by 2 bases and J by 7 bases, 5 bases remained unmatched. The CDR3 DNA sequence: TGTGCCAGCAGCCAACCTGACAGGGACAATTCACCCCTCCACTTT. Residues: CASSQPDRDNSPLHF.

V and J are TRBV5-1 and TRBJ1-1; a possible D gene is TRBD1 (5 bases). CDR1 is SGHRS, CDR2 YFSETQ, per germline. The CDR3 runs to 15 residues. With 4 bases removed from V and 0 bases from J, the gap between germline ends came to 13 bases. CDR3 nucleotide sequence: TGCGCCAGCAGCGCGGGGGTTCGGCTGAACACTGAAGCTTTCTTT. Its translation is CASSAGVRLNTEAFF.